This T cell receptor (beta chain) is drawn from a study of early T cells in non-severe SARS-CoV-2 infection. Turning to the study itself: The sequenced material was bulk RNA from unsorted whole blood, and its chains were unpaired.

General study points: Anti-spike CD8 responses were favored by VDJdb matching, which missed private and CD4 specificities.

Molecules of cDNA were individually given unique molecular identifiers that were attached to them. TCRdb reanalysed the 5' RACE reads using MiXCR and keeps one entry per CDR3 protein. The sample lists tens of thousands of distinct CDR3 sequences; 8.7% were seen once. The ends were cut back, 5 bases at V and 8 bases at J, with 13 bases in the middle. In germline, CDR1 is ENHRY, CDR2 SYGVKD. CDR3 length: 14 residues. This clonotype occurred many times. Its antigen remains unknown. The chain couples TRBV10-3 to TRBJ1-6; unclear D gene. The sequenced sample was whole blood, obtained at baseline. The TCR was taken from an adult who was a healthcare worker with PCR-confirmed SARS-CoV-2 infection or an uninfected control (not recorded which). CDR3 DNA: TGTGCCATCAGTTTCGAATCCCCCCATTCACCCCTCCACTTT. Protein: CAISFESPHSPLHF.